These T cell receptor beta chains were read from a single sample in a study of T cells in tuberculosis. Assay: immunoSEQ multiplex PCR; the TCRdb copy retains only in-frame clones and omits some. The table lists tens of thousands of clones, approximately 97% of them singletons. Sequencing was done on a sample of PBMCs. The origin of the receptors is a donor between 10 and 29 years old with latent tuberculosis or without tuberculosis infection. Both conserved end residues are part of each CDR3. The D gene is left open where the match is weak. Size tells how often a clone was seen (once, few, many) or the class of an expanded clone, and some rows leave it out.

j_call d_call clone_size v_call cdr3_aa cdr3_nt
TRBJ1-5 . . TRBV13 CASSWAGETNQPQHF TGTGCCAGCAGCTGGGCAGGGGAAACCAATCAGCCCCAGCATTTT
TRBJ2-3 TRBD2 . TRBV11-2 CASSSRLGLAGGTDTQYF TGTGCCAGCAGCTCACGCTTGGGATTAGCGGGCGGCACAGATACGCAGTATTTT
TRBJ1-1 . . TRBV5-6 CASSFSVTGTEAFF TGTGCCAGCAGCTTTTCGGTGACGGGGACTGAAGCTTTCTTT
TRBJ2-5 . . TRBV15 CATSRDPRARETQYF TGTGCCACCAGCAGAGATCCCAGGGCGAGGGAGACCCAGTACTTC
TRBJ2-5 . once TRBV7-6 CASSLFSGQETQYF TGTGCCAGCAGCTTGTTCAGCGGGCAAGAGACCCAGTACTTC
TRBJ1-5 . . TRBV6-1 CASSDGSGHLPF TGTGCCAGCAGTGATGGTTCCGGACACCTTCCTTTT
TRBJ2-7 . . TRBV5-4 CASSLQDGYEQYF TGTGCCAGCAGCTTACAGGACGGGTACGAGCAGTACTTC
TRBJ2-5 . . TRBV4-1 CASSQEWPYQETQYF TGCGCCAGCAGCCAAGAATGGCCGTACCAAGAGACCCAGTACTTC
TRBJ1-5 TRBD1 . TRBV6-1 CASSESKTGGGQPQHF TGTGCCAGCAGTGAATCTAAGACAGGGGGCGGGCAGCCCCAGCATTTT
TRBJ1-1 . . TRBV6-1 CASSEFGAHPLEAFF TGTGCCAGCAGTGAATTCGGAGCTCACCCCCTTGAAGCTTTCTTT
TRBJ1-1 . . TRBV20-1 CSARGSFF TGCAGTGCTCGGGGATCTTTCTTT
TRBJ1-1 . . TRBV2 CASNDGARDTEAFF TGTGCCAGCAATGATGGGGCTCGGGACACTGAAGCTTTCTTT
TRBJ1-1 TRBD1 . TRBV7-6 CASSLTGQANTEAFF TGTGCCAGCAGCTTAACAGGACAGGCGAACACTGAAGCTTTCTTT
TRBJ1-2 TRBD1 . TRBV7-3 CASSPRQGGYGYTF TGTGCCAGCAGCCCACGACAGGGGGGTTATGGCTACACCTTC
TRBJ2-2 TRBD2 . TRBV11-2 CASSLLWEGWKHTGELFF TGTGCCAGCAGCCTGTTGTGGGAGGGGTGGAAGCACACCGGGGAGCTGTTTTTT
TRBJ2-7 TRBD2 . TRBV5-1 CASGLATTYEQYF TGCGCCAGCGGACTAGCGACTACCTACGAGCAGTACTTC
TRBJ2-7 . . TRBV29-1 CSVEAEGDYEQYF TGCAGCGTTGAAGCAGAGGGTGACTACGAGCAGTACTTC
TRBJ2-5 . once TRBV5-4 CASSLVGLAQETQYF TGTGCCAGTAGCCTAGTGGGACTTGCTCAAGAGACCCAGTACTTC